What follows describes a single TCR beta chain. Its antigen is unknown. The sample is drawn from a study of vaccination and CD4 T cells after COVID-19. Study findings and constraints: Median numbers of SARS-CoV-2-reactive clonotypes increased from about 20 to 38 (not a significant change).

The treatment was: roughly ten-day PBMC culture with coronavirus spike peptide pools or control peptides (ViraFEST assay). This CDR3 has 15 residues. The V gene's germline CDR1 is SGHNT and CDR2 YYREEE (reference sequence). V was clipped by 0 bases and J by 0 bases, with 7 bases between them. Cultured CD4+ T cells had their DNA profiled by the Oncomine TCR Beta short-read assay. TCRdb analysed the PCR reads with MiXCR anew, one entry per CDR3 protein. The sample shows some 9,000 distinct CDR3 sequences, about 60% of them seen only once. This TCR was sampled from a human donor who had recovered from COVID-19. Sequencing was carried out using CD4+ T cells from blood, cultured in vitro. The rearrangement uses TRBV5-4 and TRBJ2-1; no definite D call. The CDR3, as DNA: TGTGCCAGCAGCTTGGACCAGAGCTCCTACAATGAGCAGTTCTTC. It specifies CASSLDQSSYNEQFF.